This is a list of T cell receptor beta chains from one sample in a study of blood T cell repertoires in COVID-19. Repertoires were generated with immunoSEQ multiplex PCR, while TCRdb's copy carries only in-frame clones and drops some. The table shows around 160,000 clones, with 70% to 90% occurring only once. The sample was peripheral blood. These receptors came from a woman aged 55-70 years with COVID-19, enrolled during active disease. The conserved cysteine and the conserved F or W are not part of the CDR3 here. A D gene is named only where the DNA matches it firmly.

j_call | d_call | v_call | cdr3_aa
TRBJ2-2 | TRBD1 | TRBV24-1 | ATSDLGGQSNTGELF
TRBJ2-3 | TRBD1 | TRBV12-5 | ASGPGTGRHDTQY
TRBJ2-2 | . | TRBV2 | ASTLTSNTGELF
TRBJ2-5 | TRBD1 | TRBV7-9 | ASSLADQGDGETQY
TRBJ1-5 | TRBD1 | TRBV6-6 | ATTTGTVVNQPQH
TRBJ1-1 | . | TRBV9 | ASSLLEDTEAF
TRBJ2-3 | TRBD2 | TRBV6-6 | ASSYSLAGGTDTQY
TRBJ1-5 | TRBD1 | TRBV5-1 | ARTGTGGCWVRVGSNQPQH
TRBJ1-2 | TRBD1 | TRBV20-1 | SATGQGAT
TRBJ1-1 | . | TRBV11-1 | ASSLFTGTGNTEAF
TRBJ1-2 | TRBD1 | TRBV7-9 | ASSQQGGGYT
TRBJ2-7 | . | TRBV27 | ASSPGRGYSEQY
TRBJ2-1 | . | TRBV11-2 | ASSLDWTTEQF
TRBJ2-1 | . | TRBV9 | ASSVSGGTLNEQF
TRBJ2-5 | TRBD2 | TRBV7-6 | ASSFGLAVAQETQY
TRBJ1-1 | TRBD1 | TRBV4-2 | ASSQATGVNTEAF
TRBJ2-5 | . | TRBV11-3 | ASSPRSGSQETQY
TRBJ2-2 | . | TRBV2 | ASSESGVNTGELF
TRBJ2-7 | . | TRBV25-1 | ASSERGEQY
TRBJ2-7 | . | TRBV18 | ASSPTEYEQY
TRBJ2-3 | TRBD1 | TRBV5-1 | ASSLAYWTGSTDTQY
TRBJ2-5 | TRBD2 | TRBV29-1 | SVDGSGGIETQY
TRBJ1-2 | TRBD1 | TRBV6-5 | ASSYFSEGGYYGYT
TRBJ2-2 | . | TRBV2 | ASSESPAGELF
TRBJ1-2 | TRBD1 | TRBV29-1 | SVGGQGVANYGYT
TRBJ2-3 | TRBD2 | TRBV3-1/TRBV3-2 | ASSPRGGMDTQY